This T cell receptor (beta chain) was captured in a study of brain T cells in children with intractable seizures. Study-level findings and limits: Viral specificity was inferred only from CDR3 similarity; HCMV serostatus was unknown.

Clones were sequenced by immunoSEQ multiplex PCR, and TCRdb holds only the in-frame ones, with some missing. The data hold roughly 80,000 clones, with approximately 90% observed a single time. V lost 6 bases and J lost 14, with 17 bases in between. The CDR3 consists of 13 residues. The germline V gene has CDR1 MNHEY and CDR2 SVGAGI. The sequenced cases were selected for having the highest brain T cell transcript signatures. On this clone: Its matching antigen is unknown.

V is TRBV6-5 and J is TRBJ1-6; D gene uncertain. The receptor was isolated from a girl aged 2-10 years with Rasmussen encephalitis and intractable seizures. Source: peripheral blood, taken at surgery. CDR3 in amino acids: CASSRDRAGSLHF. CDR3 bases: TGTGCCAGCAGCCGCGACCGAGCAGGATCCCTCCACTTT.